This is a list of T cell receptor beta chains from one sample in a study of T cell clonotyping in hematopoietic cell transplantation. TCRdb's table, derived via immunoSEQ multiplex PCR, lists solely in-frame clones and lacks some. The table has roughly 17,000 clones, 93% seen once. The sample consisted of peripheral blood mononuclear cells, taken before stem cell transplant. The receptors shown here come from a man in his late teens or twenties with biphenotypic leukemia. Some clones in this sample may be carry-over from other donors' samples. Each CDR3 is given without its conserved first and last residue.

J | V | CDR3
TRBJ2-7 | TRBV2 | ASTGGGTYEQY
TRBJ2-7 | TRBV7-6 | ASSFLRQGIHEQY
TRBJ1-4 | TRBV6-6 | ASSRDAGNEKLF
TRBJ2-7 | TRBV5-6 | ASSLFVLEASYEQY
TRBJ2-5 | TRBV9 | ASSVSGGARETQY
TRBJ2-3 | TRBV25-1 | ASSDTPLAGGPDTQY
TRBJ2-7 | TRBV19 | ASTAGGEDYEQY
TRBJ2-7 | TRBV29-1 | SVEDEEPYEQY
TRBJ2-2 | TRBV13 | ASSLRGSDGELF
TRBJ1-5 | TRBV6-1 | ASAESEGGNQPQH
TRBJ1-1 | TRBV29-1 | SEGDPDTEAF
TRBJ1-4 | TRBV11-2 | ASSLDRGREKLF
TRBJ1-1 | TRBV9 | ASSARLNTEAF
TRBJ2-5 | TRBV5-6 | ASSSGQGWQETQY
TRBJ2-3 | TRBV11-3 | ASSLGQPSTDTQY
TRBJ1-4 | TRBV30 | AWSHQGARGEKLF
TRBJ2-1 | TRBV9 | ASSDRDRYNEQF
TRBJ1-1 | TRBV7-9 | ASSSQLNTEAF
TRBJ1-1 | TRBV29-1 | SVEQGGKTEAF
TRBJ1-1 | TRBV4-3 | ASSAYGSSRTEAF
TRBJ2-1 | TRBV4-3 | ASSQDRVMEGDEQF
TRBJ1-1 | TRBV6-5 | ASSRGQGKTEAF
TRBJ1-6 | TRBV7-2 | ASSSRARSDSPLH
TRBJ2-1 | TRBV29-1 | SVDVGAGAYNEQF
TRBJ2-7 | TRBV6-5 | ASRTSGSSYEQY
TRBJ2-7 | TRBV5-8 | ASTFGLRGVDEQY
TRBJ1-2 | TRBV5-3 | ARSFSDRGAYGYT
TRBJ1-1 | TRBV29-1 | SVTGRVNTEAF
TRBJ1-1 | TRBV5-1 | ASSLTVNTEAF
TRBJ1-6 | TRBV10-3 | AISDTTGNNSPLH
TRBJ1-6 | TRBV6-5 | ASRGQGAVNSPLH
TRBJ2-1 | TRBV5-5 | ASTSDYYNEQF
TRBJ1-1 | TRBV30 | AWRLLSEAF
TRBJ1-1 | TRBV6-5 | ASSYSEGSTF
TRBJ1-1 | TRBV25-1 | ASSVGHYPESTEAF
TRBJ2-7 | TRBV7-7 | ASSLDGSSYEQY
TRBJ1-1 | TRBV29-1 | SVASGGGTEAF